This TCR beta chain is from a study of cytomegalovirus exposure and HLA in healthy donors. TCRdb's copy holds only in-frame clones and misses some; the assay was immunoSEQ multiplex PCR. The repertoire consists of some 120,000 clones, with roughly 90% occurring once and the leading ten covering roughly 1.4%. V shed 4 bases and J 2 bases; nucleotides not matched to a gene: 8. CDR3 size: 16 residues. Germline V CDR1 and CDR2: SGHRS, YFSETQ. The specimen was PBMCs. The TCR originated in a young man in good health and CMV-seronegative. This chain connects TRBV5-1 to TRBJ2-2, with TRBD2 matching 7 bases. For the CDR3, the DNA is TGCGCCAGCAGCCGCTTTCTAGCGGAAAACACCGGGGAGCTGTTTTTT. This codes for CASSRFLAENTGELFF.